Each of the 17 T cell receptor beta chains below was sequenced from the same sample in a study of Ad26.COV2.S vaccination and SARS-CoV-2 variants. The sample's treatment: about 20 received Ad26.COV2.S at low or high dose, single or two shots; roughly five received placebo; per-sample allocation not given. Collection of the samples took place on day 63 after the first injection of vaccine or placebo. Method: immunoSEQ multiplex PCR; TCRdb's copy keeps in-frame clones and lacks some. The data contain 450,000 to 550,000 clones, roughly 87% of them singletons. The sample was peripheral blood, taken in a trial of Ad26.COV2.S vaccine versus placebo. These receptors originate from a person between 18 and 59 years old who received the Ad26.COV2.S COVID-19 vaccine or a placebo.

The gene calls are TRBV6-6 and TRBJ2-7; D is possibly TRBD2 (6 bases). Trimming pared 8 bases from V and 3 bases from J, leaving 17 bases between. CDR3 length: 14 amino acids. Germline CDR1 and CDR2: MNHNY and SVGAGI (reference sequence). CDR3 protein: CASGPGLPGYEQYV. CDR3 DNA: TGTGCCAGCGGACCGGGACTTCCCGGCTACGAGCAGTACGTC.

The chain employs TRBV28 and TRBJ2-5; D might be TRBD2 (5 bases). Germline CDR1 reads MDHEN; CDR2 reads SYDVKM. The ends were cut back, 7 bases at V and 5 bases at J, with 23 bases in the middle. CDR3 size: 16 residues. CDR3 bases: TGTGCCAGCAAATCCCTGCGAGGGTTAAACGGGGAGACCCAGTACTTC. It translates to CASKSLRGLNGETQYF.

The chain couples TRBV29-1 to TRBJ2-3; maybe TRBD2 (5 bases). The CDR3 length is 16 residues. Germline V gene sequence: CDR1 SQVTM, CDR2 ANQGSEA. The germline V and J ends were trimmed by 3 bases and 7 bases, with 23 bases remaining between them. CDR3 loop: CSVDGVRGRGTYTQYF. CDR3 in DNA: TGCAGCGTTGACGGGGTCCGGGGTCGGGGTACATATACGCAGTATTTT.

This CDR3 is CASTRTAWEAFF. In nucleotides, the CDR3 is TGTGCCAGCACCAGGACAGCCTGGGAAGCTTTCTTT. The chain joins TRBV12-3 or TRBV12-4 to TRBJ1-1, with a weak D call TRBD1 (6 bases). With 7 bases removed from V and 8 bases from J, the gap between germline ends came to 14 bases. There are 12 residues in the CDR3.

In DNA, the CDR3 is TGCGCCACAAGTCCGGGACAAATTAATTCACCCCTCCACTTT. Protein sequence: CATSPGQINSPLHF. This chain connects TRBV5-1 to TRBJ1-6; D possibly corresponds to TRBD1 (6 bases). The CDR3 contains 14 residues. Trimming stripped 9 bases from V and 6 bases from J, with 16 bases between. In germline, CDR1 is SGHRS, CDR2 YFSETQ.

The rearrangement links TRBV5-1 to TRBJ2-3; tentatively, D is TRBD2 (6 bases). V was clipped by 9 bases and J by 6 bases, with 35 bases between them. CDR1 is SGHRS, CDR2 YFSETQ, per germline. The CDR3 extends over 19 amino acids. The CDR3 spells CATTPTPILASGRPDTQYF. The CDR3 DNA reads as TGCGCCACCACACCGACACCAATACTAGCCAGCGGGCGCCCGGATACGCAGTATTTT.

This clone was counted between two and nine times. This rearrangement joins TRBV21-1 to TRBJ2-5; the table's D call, TRBD2, has no DNA check behind it. TRBV21-1 is annotated as a pseudogene. This CDR3 comprises 15 residues. DNA for the CDR3: TGTGCCAGAAGGGAGGGGGATGGGACCGAAGAGACCCAGTACTTC. As protein: CARREGDGTEETQYF.

This chain joins TRBV29-1 and TRBJ1-2; TRBD1 aligns across 9 bases. The CDR3 loop spans 15 amino acids. With 0 bases clipped from V and 2 bases from J, the junction kept 4 bases outside the gene matches. CDR1 and CDR2 from the germline V gene are SQVTM and ANQGSEA. The DNA of the CDR3 is TGCAGCGTTGAAGAGGGGACAGGGTCGAACTATGGCTACACCTTC. Translated: CSVEEGTGSNYGYTF. The complete variable domain, with remaining parts taken from reference TRBV29-1 and TRBJ1-2, reads SAVISQKPSRDICQRGTSLTIQCQVDSQVTMMFWYRQQPGQSLTLIATANQGSEATYESGFVIDKFPISRPNLTFSTLTVSNMSPEDSSIYLCSVEEGTGSNYGYTFGSGTRLTVV.

This clone has a handful of counts. This sequence joins TRBV10-3 and TRBJ1-4; D may be TRBD1 (5 bases). CDR3 length: 16 residues. Germline V gives CDR1 ENHRY, CDR2 SYGVKD. V was clipped by 0 bases and J by 4 bases, with 12 bases between them. The CDR3 DNA reads TGTGCCATCAGTGAGTCGATACCGGGGGTTAATGAAAAACTGTTTTTT. Protein: CAISESIPGVNEKLFF.

The chain recombines TRBV29-1 with TRBJ2-7; TRBD2 agrees at 7 bases. CDR1 is SQVTM and CDR2 is ANQGSEA in the germline V gene. There are 15 residues in the CDR3. The V and J ends lost 7 bases and 2 bases, in that order; junction bases with no gene match: 14. CDR3 protein: CSATDGSSGTYEQYV. In DNA, the CDR3 is TGCAGCGCCACCGACGGATCTAGCGGAACCTACGAGCAGTACGTC.

The chain has TRBV16 and TRBJ1-1; D call uncertain. Germline loops: CDR1 KGHSY, CDR2 FQNENV. Trimming removed 0 bases at V and 1 base at J, with 9 bases between. This CDR3 contains 15 residues. CDR3 sequence: CASSQSIGGNTEAFF. The CDR3 DNA reads TGTGCCAGCAGCCAATCAATCGGCGGGAACACTGAAGCTTTCTTT.

This chain uses TRBV20-1 with TRBJ1-1, with TRBD1 as a possible D gene (5 bases). The CDR3 consists of 14 residues. Germline lookup yields CDR1 DFQATT and CDR2 SNEGSKA (reference sequence). V was cut by 3 bases and J by 0 bases, with 11 bases left in between. The CDR3 DNA follows: TGCAGTGCTAGTTCTGGGACGATGAACACTGAAGCTTTCTTT. Translated: CSASSGTMNTEAFF.

V usage is TRBV28 and J usage is TRBJ2-3; 8 positions match TRBD2. This CDR3 comprises 15 residues. Per germline, CDR1 MDHEN and CDR2 SYDVKM. V trimming: 5 bases; J trimming: 2 bases; junction bases outside the gene matches: 6. The CDR3 coding sequence is TGTGCCAGCAGTGTTAGCGGGGTGTACACAGATACGCAGTATTTT. Its translation: CASSVSGVYTDTQYF.

The V gene is TRBV28, the J gene TRBJ1-3; D unresolved. With 5 bases removed from V and 4 bases from J, the gap between germline ends came to 18 bases. This CDR3 has 16 amino acids. The germline V gene encodes CDR1 MDHEN and CDR2 SYDVKM. CDR3 sequence: CASSITGSSAGNTIYF. The CDR3 bases are TGTGCCAGCAGTATCACCGGGTCCTCGGCCGGAAACACCATATATTTT.

The gene calls are TRBV10-3 and TRBJ1-5; D unclear. Germline-derived CDR1 and CDR2 are ENHRY and SYGVKD. The V and J ends lost 1 base and 1 base respectively, with 11 bases between them. CDR3 size: 16 residues. The chain's CDR3 is CAISEFPPASNQPQHF. The CDR3 DNA sequence: TGTGCCATCAGTGAGTTTCCCCCGGCAAGCAATCAGCCCCAGCATTTT.

This clone was observed a handful of times. The chain carries TRBV18 and TRBJ1-1; D remains unclear. V was cut by 3 bases and J by 1 base, with 9 bases left in between. The V gene's germline CDR1 is KGHSH and CDR2 LQKENI. This CDR3 contains 14 residues. Here the CDR3 reads CASSPRAGNTEAFF. CDR3 sequence (DNA): TGTGCCAGCTCACCCCGGGCGGGGAACACTGAAGCTTTCTTT.

This clone showed up just a few times. The V and J genes are TRBV7-9 and TRBJ1-5, with 9 bases fitting TRBD1. V shed 5 bases, J shed 6 bases, and the junction held 8 bases outside the gene matches. Germline V lookup: CDR1 SEHNR, CDR2 FQNEAQ (reference sequence). There are 15 residues in the CDR3. For the CDR3, the DNA is TGTGCCAGCAGCACCCGGGACAGGGCGGGTCAGCCCCAGCATTTT. The encoded protein is CASSTRDRAGQPQHF.